This T cell receptor (beta chain) came from a study of blood T cell repertoires in COVID-19. Study at large: Sources were T cells, B-cell-depleted T cells, or PBMCs; the material itself was cDNA or gDNA.

Trimming removed 2 bases from V and 3 bases from J; junction bases left unmatched: 4. The CDR3 runs 15 residues. Germline loops: CDR1 LGHDT, CDR2 YNNKEL (reference sequence). Living in under 30 US areas, the participants were between roughly 18 and 90 years of age. In the authors' workflow: Amplification from reference gene primers served as the basis for estimated nucleated cell counts. The assay was immunoSEQ multiplex PCR, and TCRdb's table has in-frame clones only and misses some. That table furnishes V, J and clone size, whereas the DNA furnished D and trimming. Here the sample spans 400,000 to 550,000 clones, around nine tenths being singletons.

This TCR was sampled from a young woman with acute COVID-19. J is TRBJ2-7 and V is TRBV3-1 (or the pseudogene TRBV3-2); 10 nucleotides line up with TRBD2. The material sequenced was PBMCs or T cells enriched from blood (not recorded which). CDR3 sequence: CASSQTASGGYEQYF. The CDR3 nucleotides read TGTGCCAGCAGCCAAACGGCTAGCGGGGGCTACGAGCAGTACTTC.